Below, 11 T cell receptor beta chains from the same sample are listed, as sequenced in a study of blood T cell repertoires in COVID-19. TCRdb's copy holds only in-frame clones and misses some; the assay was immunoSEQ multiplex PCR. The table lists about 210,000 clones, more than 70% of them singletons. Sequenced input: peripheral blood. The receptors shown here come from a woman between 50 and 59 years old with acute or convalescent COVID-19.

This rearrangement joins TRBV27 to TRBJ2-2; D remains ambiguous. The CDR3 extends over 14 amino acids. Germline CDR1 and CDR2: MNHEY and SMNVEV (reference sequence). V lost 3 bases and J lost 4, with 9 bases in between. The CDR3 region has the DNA TGTGCCAGCAGTTTCGGGTATCCCACCGGGGAGCTGTTTTTT. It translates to CASSFGYPTGELFF.

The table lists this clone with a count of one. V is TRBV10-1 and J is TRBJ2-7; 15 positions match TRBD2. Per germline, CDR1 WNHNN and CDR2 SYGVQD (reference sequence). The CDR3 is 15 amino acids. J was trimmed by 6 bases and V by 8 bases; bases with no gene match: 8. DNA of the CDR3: TGCGCCAGCGGGTCCGGGACTAGCGGGAGGTTCGAGCAGTACTTC. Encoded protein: CASGSGTSGRFEQYF.

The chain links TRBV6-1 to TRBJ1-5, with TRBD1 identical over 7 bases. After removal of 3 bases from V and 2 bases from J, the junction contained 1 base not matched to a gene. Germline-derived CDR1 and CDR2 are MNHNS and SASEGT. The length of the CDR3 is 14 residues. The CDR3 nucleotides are TGTGCCAGCAGTGATACAGGGGGCAATCAGCCCCAGCATTTT. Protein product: CASSDTGGNQPQHF.

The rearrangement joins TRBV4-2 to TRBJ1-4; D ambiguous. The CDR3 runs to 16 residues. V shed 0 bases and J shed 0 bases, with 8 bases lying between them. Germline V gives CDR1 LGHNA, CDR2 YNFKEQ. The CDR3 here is CASSQDVPATNEKLFF. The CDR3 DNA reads TGTGCCAGCAGCCAAGACGTCCCCGCAACTAATGAAAAACTGTTTTTT.

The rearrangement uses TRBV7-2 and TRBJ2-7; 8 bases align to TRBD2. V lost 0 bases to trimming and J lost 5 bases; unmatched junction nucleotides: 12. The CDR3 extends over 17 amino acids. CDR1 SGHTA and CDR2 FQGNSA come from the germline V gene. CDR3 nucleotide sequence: TGTGCCAGCAGCTTAGCGGAGGGGACTAGTCTCGGGAACGAGCAGTACTTC. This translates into CASSLAEGTSLGNEQYF.

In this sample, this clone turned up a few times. In nucleotides, the CDR3 is TGTGCCAGCAGCCAAAGGGGGGGACTAGCGGGAGTTTGGGGAACAGATACGCAGTATTTT. It codes for CASSQRGGLAGVWGTDTQYF. The rearrangement uses TRBV3-1 (or the pseudogene TRBV3-2) and TRBJ2-3; 14 bases are a match to TRBD2. V lost 2 bases and J lost 3; bases outside the gene matches: 13. This CDR3 contains 20 residues. Germline CDR1 is LGHDT and CDR2 is YNNKEL (reference sequence).

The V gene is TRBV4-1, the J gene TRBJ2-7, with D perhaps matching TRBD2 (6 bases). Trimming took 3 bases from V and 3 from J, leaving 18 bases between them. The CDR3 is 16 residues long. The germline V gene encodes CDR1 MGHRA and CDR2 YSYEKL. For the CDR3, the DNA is TGCGCCAGCAGCCAGGATCCGACCGGGACTTACTACGAGCAGTACTTC. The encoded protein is CASSQDPTGTYYEQYF.

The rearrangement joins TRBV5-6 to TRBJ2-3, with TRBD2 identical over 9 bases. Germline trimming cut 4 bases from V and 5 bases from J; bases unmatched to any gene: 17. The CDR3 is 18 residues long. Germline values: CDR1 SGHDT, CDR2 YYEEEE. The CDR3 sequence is CASSTTEGGRESEDTQYF. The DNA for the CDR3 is TGTGCCAGCAGCACCACAGAGGGCGGGAGGGAATCGGAAGATACGCAGTATTTT.

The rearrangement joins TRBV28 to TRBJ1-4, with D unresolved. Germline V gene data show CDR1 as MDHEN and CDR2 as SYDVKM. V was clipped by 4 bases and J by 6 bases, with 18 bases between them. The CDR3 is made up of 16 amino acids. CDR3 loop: CASSSFKGSGDEKLFF. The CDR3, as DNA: TGTGCCAGCAGTTCGTTTAAGGGCAGCGGCGATGAAAAACTGTTTTTT.

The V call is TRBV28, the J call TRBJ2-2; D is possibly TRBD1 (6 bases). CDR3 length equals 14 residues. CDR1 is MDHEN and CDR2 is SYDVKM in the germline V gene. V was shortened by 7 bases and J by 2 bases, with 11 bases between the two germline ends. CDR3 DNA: TGTGCCAGCATCAGGGGCCGCAACACCGGGGAGCTGTTTTTT. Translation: CASIRGRNTGELFF.

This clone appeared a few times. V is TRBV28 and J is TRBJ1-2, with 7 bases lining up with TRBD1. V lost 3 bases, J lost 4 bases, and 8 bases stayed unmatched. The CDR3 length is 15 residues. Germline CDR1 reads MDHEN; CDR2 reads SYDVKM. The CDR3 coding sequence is TGTGCCAGCAGTTTGGGCGGACAGGTTCTCTATGGCTACACCTTC. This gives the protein CASSLGGQVLYGYTF.